A single sample is the source of the 6 T cell receptor beta chains below, sequenced in a study of memory CD4+ T cells and cytomegalovirus serostatus. Using immunoSEQ multiplex PCR, the repertoire was profiled, and TCRdb retains in-frame clones only, with some absent. The table includes 30,000 to 40,000 clones, 78% detected once. Single viable CD3+CD4+CD8-CD45RO+ cells were sorted as the memory CD4+ T cells. The sample was memory CD4+ T cells from blood. Receptors originate from an adult in good health and CMV-seronegative.

This clone is a singleton in its sample. The genes are TRBV6-1 and TRBJ1-1, with a possible D match to TRBD1 (6 bases). V was shortened by 4 bases and J by 2 bases, with 11 bases between the two germline ends. This CDR3 has 14 residues. Germline V gene lookup returns CDR1 MNHNS and CDR2 SASEGT. The CDR3 reads CASSVSGTNTEAFF. In DNA, the CDR3 is TGTGCCAGCAGTGTATCCGGGACAAACACTGAAGCTTTCTTT.

The V call is TRBV20-1, the J call TRBJ1-1; no reliable D call. Germline CDR1 reads DFQATT; CDR2 reads SNEGSKA (reference sequence). V dropped 5 bases and J dropped 1 base, with 5 bases sitting between them. The CDR3 has 11 amino acids. In DNA form, the CDR3 reads TGCAGTGCTGGAAAGAACACTGAAGCTTTCTTT. It encodes CSAGKNTEAFF.

This chain uses TRBV27 with TRBJ1-2; D remains ambiguous. The length of the CDR3 is 13 residues. V lost 5 bases to trimming and J lost 4 bases, with 11 bases between them. Germline V CDR1 and CDR2: MNHEY, SMNVEV (reference sequence). CDR3 protein: CASSRSNSYGYTF. As DNA, the CDR3 is TGTGCCAGCAGTCGATCAAACAGCTATGGCTACACCTTC.

V gene TRBV4-1 combines with J gene TRBJ1-6, with TRBD1 as a possible D gene (6 bases). The CDR3 spans 15 residues. Trimming cost V 4 bases and J 9 bases, with 16 bases left between them. Germline CDR1 and CDR2: MGHRA and YSYEKL. This CDR3 is CASSPLGGRSSPLHF. In DNA form, the CDR3 reads TGCGCCAGCAGCCCACTAGGGGGAAGAAGTTCACCCCTCCACTTT.

The CDR3 DNA is TGTGCCAGCAGCATCGGGGGGGCGGGAGCAGATACGCAGTATTTT. Residues: CASSIGGAGADTQYF. This chain links TRBV11-2 with TRBJ2-3, with TRBD2 identical over 8 bases. Trimming at V came to 5 bases and at J to 4 bases, leaving 8 bases not matched to a gene. The CDR3 has 15 amino acids. Germline-derived CDR1 and CDR2 are SGHAT and FQNNGV.

This clone is labeled as medium-sized. The J gene is TRBJ1-6, the V gene TRBV6-5; D is unclear. V was trimmed by 8 bases and J by 4 bases, leaving 12 bases between them. Germline assignment: CDR1 MNHEY and CDR2 SVGAGI. CDR3 size: 14 residues. The CDR3 DNA follows: TGTGCCAGCCGACGACCGGGTTATAATTCACCCCTCCACTTT. Encoded protein: CASRRPGYNSPLHF.